This TCR beta chain was retrieved from a study of blood T cells in healthy people across ages. With a J-beta primer mix and a sample-barcoded 5' primer, a second PCR ran about 7 to 11 cycles. TCRdb called the 5' RACE reads again in MiXCR, with one record for every CDR3 protein. The repertoire holds 1.2 million to 1.5 million distinct CDR3 sequences, with approximately 59% as singletons. V lost 4 bases to trimming and J lost 0 bases, with 13 bases between them. Germline values: CDR1 SGHAT, CDR2 FQNNGV. The CDR3 has 15 amino acids. Study observations and caveats: Both naive CD4+ cell counts and diversity were greater in long-lived donors than in aged donors. Strongly correlated with naive T cell percentage was TCR beta diversity.

This clonotype was recorded once. The antigen remains undetermined. The chain uses TRBV11-2 and TRBJ2-7, with a weak D call TRBD2 (6 bases). This clonotype was obtained from a young man in good health. The sequencing input was blood. CDR3 sequence reads: CASSSGMGGSYEQYF. In DNA form, the CDR3 reads TGTGCCAGCAGCTCCGGAATGGGGGGCTCCTACGAGCAGTACTTC.